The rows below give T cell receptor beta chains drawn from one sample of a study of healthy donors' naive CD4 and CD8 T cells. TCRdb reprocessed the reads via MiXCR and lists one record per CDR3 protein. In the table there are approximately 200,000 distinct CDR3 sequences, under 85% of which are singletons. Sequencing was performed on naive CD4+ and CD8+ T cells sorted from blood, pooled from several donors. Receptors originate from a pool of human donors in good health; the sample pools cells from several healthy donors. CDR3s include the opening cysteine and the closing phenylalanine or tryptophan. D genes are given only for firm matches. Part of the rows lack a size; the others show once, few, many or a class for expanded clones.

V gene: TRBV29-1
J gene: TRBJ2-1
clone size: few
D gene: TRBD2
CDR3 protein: CSAMTSGFSSYNEQFF
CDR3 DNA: TGCAGCGCAATGACTAGCGGGTTCAGCTCCTACAATGAGCAGTTCTTC

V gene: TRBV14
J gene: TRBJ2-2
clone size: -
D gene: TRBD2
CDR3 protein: CASSPGTSAGELFF
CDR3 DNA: TGTGCCAGCAGCCCCGGGACTAGCGCCGGGGAGCTGTTTTTT

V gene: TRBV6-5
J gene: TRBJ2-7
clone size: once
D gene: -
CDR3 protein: CASSYSRGNEQYF
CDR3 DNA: TGTGCCAGCAGTTACTCTAGGGGGAACGAGCAGTACTTC

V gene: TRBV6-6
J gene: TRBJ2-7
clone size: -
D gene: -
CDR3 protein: CASSWAWESEQYF
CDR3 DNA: TGTGCCAGCAGTTGGGCATGGGAATCCGAGCAGTACTTC

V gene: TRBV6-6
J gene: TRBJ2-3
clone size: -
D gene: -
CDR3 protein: CASTPGGRDTQYF
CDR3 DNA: TGTGCCAGCACCCCCGGGGGCAGGGATACGCAGTATTTT

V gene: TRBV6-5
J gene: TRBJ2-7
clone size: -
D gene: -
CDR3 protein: CASSYSSPGSTSRRVQYF
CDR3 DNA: TGTGCCAGCAGTTACTCGAGCCCCGGGAGTACCTCTCGTCGGGTGCAGTACTTC

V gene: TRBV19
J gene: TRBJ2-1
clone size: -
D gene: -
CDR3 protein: CASSMSSYNEQFF
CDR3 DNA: TGTGCCAGTAGTATGAGCTCCTACAATGAGCAGTTCTTC

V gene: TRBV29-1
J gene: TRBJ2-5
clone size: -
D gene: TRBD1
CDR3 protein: CSVEDSGQEEETQYF
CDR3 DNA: TGCAGCGTTGAGGATTCGGGACAGGAGGAAGAGACCCAGTACTTC

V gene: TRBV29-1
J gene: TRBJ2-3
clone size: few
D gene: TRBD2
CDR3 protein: CSVVASGVGGDTQYF
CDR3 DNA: TGCAGCGTTGTTGCTAGCGGGGTAGGGGGAGATACGCAGTATTTT

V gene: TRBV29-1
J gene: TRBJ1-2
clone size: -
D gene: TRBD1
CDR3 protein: CSVGQGASPNYGYTF
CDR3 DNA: TGCAGCGTCGGACAGGGGGCTTCCCCTAACTATGGCTACACCTTC

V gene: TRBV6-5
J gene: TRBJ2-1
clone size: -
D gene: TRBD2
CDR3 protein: CASSLSGGAYNEQFF
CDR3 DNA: TGTGCCAGCAGCCTCAGCGGGGGAGCTTACAATGAGCAGTTCTTC

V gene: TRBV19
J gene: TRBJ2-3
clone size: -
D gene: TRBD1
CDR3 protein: CASTTDRVTDTQYF
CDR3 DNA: TGTGCCAGTACCACAGACAGGGTCACAGATACGCAGTATTTT

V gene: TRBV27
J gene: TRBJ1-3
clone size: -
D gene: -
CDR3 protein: CASSLGISGNTIYF
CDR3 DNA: TGTGCCAGCAGCCTGGGGATTTCTGGAAACACCATATATTTT

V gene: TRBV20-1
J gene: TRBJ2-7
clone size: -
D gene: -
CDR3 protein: CSARVPGWGTSTYEQYF
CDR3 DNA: TGCAGTGCTAGAGTTCCTGGTTGGGGGACGTCGACCTACGAGCAGTACTTC